This record looks at one TCR beta chain sequence and its context. The sample is drawn from a study of T cells in localized non-small cell lung cancer. V was pared by 5 bases and J by 8 bases, with 8 bases of the junction left unmatched. This CDR3 has 15 amino acids. Per the germline V gene, CDR1 is SGHTA and CDR2 is FQGTGA. Clones were read by immunoSEQ multiplex PCR, and TCRdb kept only the in-frame ones, dropping some. The table has some 130,000 clones, roughly 90% seen once. The chain couples TRBV7-3 to TRBJ2-1; 11 bases line up with TRBD2. Sequenced here: peripheral blood, sampled before any cancer treatment. The clonotype was recovered from a female donor over 55 with stage I lung adenocarcinoma. The CDR3 reads CASSPLAGGTDEQFF. The CDR3 bases are TGTGCCAGCAGCCCTCTAGCGGGAGGAACCGATGAGCAGTTCTTC.